These T cell receptor beta chains were read from a single sample in a study of shared clonotypes between healthy human individuals. TCRdb keeps only in-frame clones here, not all; method: immunoSEQ multiplex PCR. Of about 2.1 million clones detected, just over 90% appear once; the ten largest clones hold about 1.7%. Sequencing input: naive CD8+ T cells from PBMCs. These receptors all stem from a man between 18 and 29 years old in good health. Some clones in this sample may be carry-over from other donors' samples. CDR3s include the opening cysteine and the closing phenylalanine or tryptophan. The order of the fields is clone size, D gene, V gene, J gene, CDR3 protein, CDR3 DNA. A D gene is named only where the DNA matches it firmly. Not every row has a clone size; where given, it reads once, few, many or a size class.

abundance: .
d_gene: .
v_gene: TRBV15
j_gene: TRBJ1-2
CDR3aa: CATSLAREANGYTF
CDR3nt: TGTGCCACCAGTTTGGCCCGCGAAGCTAATGGCTACACCTTC

abundance: .
d_gene: .
v_gene: TRBV9
j_gene: TRBJ1-3
CDR3aa: CASSVGWISGNTIYF
CDR3nt: TGTGCCAGCAGCGTAGGATGGATCTCTGGAAACACCATATATTTT

abundance: .
d_gene: TRBD2
v_gene: TRBV19
j_gene: TRBJ2-7
CDR3aa: CASSMRGSDYEQYF
CDR3nt: TGTGCCAGTAGTATGCGGGGGTCCGACTACGAGCAGTACTTC

abundance: .
d_gene: .
v_gene: TRBV27
j_gene: TRBJ1-2
CDR3aa: CASRLTGRGVSYTF
CDR3nt: TGTGCCAGCAGGCTGACGGGTAGGGGCGTTAGCTACACCTTC

abundance: once
d_gene: TRBD1
v_gene: TRBV19
j_gene: TRBJ2-7
CDR3aa: CASADRGTYEQYF
CDR3nt: TGTGCCAGCGCCGACAGGGGCACCTACGAGCAGTACTTC

abundance: .
d_gene: TRBD1
v_gene: TRBV11-3
j_gene: TRBJ1-2
CDR3aa: CASSSNPVFFDRGPRGGYTF
CDR3nt: TGTGCCAGCAGCTCAAATCCTGTATTTTTCGACAGGGGGCCGAGAGGTGGCTACACCTTC

abundance: .
d_gene: .
v_gene: TRBV4-1
j_gene: TRBJ1-5
CDR3aa: CASSQGAQPSNQPQHF
CDR3nt: TGCGCCAGCAGCCAGGGGGCACAGCCAAGCAATCAGCCCCAGCATTTT

abundance: few
d_gene: TRBD2
v_gene: TRBV7-9
j_gene: TRBJ2-2
CDR3aa: CASSPRGESTGELFF
CDR3nt: TGTGCCAGCAGCCCTCGGGGGGAGAGCACCGGGGAGCTGTTTTTT

abundance: .
d_gene: .
v_gene: TRBV5-4
j_gene: TRBJ2-1
CDR3aa: CASSRKVGQYNEQFF
CDR3nt: TGTGCCAGCAGCCGAAAGGTGGGGCAGTACAATGAGCAGTTCTTC

abundance: .
d_gene: .
v_gene: TRBV7-2
j_gene: TRBJ1-5
CDR3aa: CASSLLGGSNQPQHF
CDR3nt: TGTGCCAGCAGCTTATTAGGCGGAAGCAATCAGCCCCAGCATTTT

abundance: .
d_gene: .
v_gene: TRBV19
j_gene: TRBJ2-3
CDR3aa: CASSSRAGDGDTQYF
CDR3nt: TGTGCCAGTAGTTCCCGCGCAGGGGATGGAGATACGCAGTATTTT

abundance: .
d_gene: .
v_gene: TRBV2
j_gene: TRBJ1-4
CDR3aa: CASRLDGPNEKLFF
CDR3nt: TGTGCCAGCAGATTGGACGGACCTAATGAAAAACTGTTTTTT

abundance: .
d_gene: TRBD2
v_gene: TRBV27
j_gene: TRBJ2-7
CDR3aa: CASSPRGGRDYEQYF
CDR3nt: TGTGCCAGCAGTCCCCGGGGGGGCAGGGACTACGAGCAGTACTTC

abundance: once
d_gene: .
v_gene: TRBV2
j_gene: TRBJ2-7
CDR3aa: CASSGLDSYEQYF
CDR3nt: TGTGCCAGCAGTGGACTCGACTCCTACGAGCAGTACTTC

abundance: .
d_gene: TRBD2
v_gene: TRBV9
j_gene: TRBJ2-7
CDR3aa: CASSSGAGGLGEQYF
CDR3nt: TGTGCCAGCAGTTCTGGGGCGGGAGGCCTGGGGGAGCAGTACTTC

abundance: .
d_gene: TRBD2
v_gene: TRBV4-2
j_gene: TRBJ2-3
CDR3aa: CASSPGLAGHTDTQYF
CDR3nt: TGTGCCAGCAGCCCGGGACTAGCGGGACACACAGATACGCAGTATTTT

abundance: once
d_gene: .
v_gene: TRBV4-1
j_gene: TRBJ2-5
CDR3aa: CASSQGYGETQETQYF
CDR3nt: TGCGCCAGCAGCCAAGGGTACGGGGAGACACAAGAGACCCAGTACTTC

abundance: .
d_gene: TRBD2
v_gene: TRBV28
j_gene: TRBJ2-7
CDR3aa: CASSAAPSGGYEQYF
CDR3nt: TGTGCCAGCAGTGCCGCGCCTAGCGGGGGCTACGAGCAGTACTTC

abundance: once
d_gene: .
v_gene: TRBV23-1
j_gene: TRBJ2-7
CDR3aa: CASSQRPDRSYEQYF
CDR3nt: TGCGCCAGCAGTCAGCGACCGGACCGGTCTTACGAGCAGTACTTC

abundance: few
d_gene: .
v_gene: TRBV7-3
j_gene: TRBJ1-1
CDR3aa: CASSLAGTSEAFF
CDR3nt: TGTGCCAGCAGCCTTGCCGGGACATCAGAAGCTTTCTTT

abundance: .
d_gene: TRBD1
v_gene: TRBV15
j_gene: TRBJ2-7
CDR3aa: CATRPGTGGLEQYF
CDR3nt: TGTGCCACCAGACCCGGGACAGGGGGCCTCGAGCAGTACTTC

abundance: .
d_gene: TRBD1
v_gene: TRBV28
j_gene: TRBJ1-1
CDR3aa: CASSFIGWTGGPNTEAFF
CDR3nt: TGTGCCAGCAGTTTCATCGGATGGACAGGGGGCCCGAACACTGAAGCTTTCTTT

abundance: .
d_gene: TRBD1
v_gene: TRBV5-5
j_gene: TRBJ2-6
CDR3aa: CASSLEPQGAYNVLTF
CDR3nt: TGTGCCAGCAGCTTGGAGCCCCAGGGGGCTTACAACGTCCTGACTTTC

abundance: .
d_gene: TRBD2
v_gene: TRBV29-1
j_gene: TRBJ2-7
CDR3aa: CSVELVAGSLYEQYF
CDR3nt: TGCAGCGTTGAACTCGTAGCGGGATCTCTCTACGAGCAGTACTTC

abundance: once
d_gene: TRBD2
v_gene: TRBV28
j_gene: TRBJ2-5
CDR3aa: CASSFWEGGTETQYF
CDR3nt: TGTGCCAGCAGTTTCTGGGAGGGCGGGACGGAGACCCAGTACTTC

abundance: .
d_gene: .
v_gene: TRBV18
j_gene: TRBJ2-1
CDR3aa: CASSPPLDHNEQFF
CDR3nt: TGTGCCAGCTCACCCCCCCTAGACCACAATGAGCAGTTCTTC

abundance: .
d_gene: .
v_gene: TRBV27
j_gene: TRBJ1-2
CDR3aa: CASSLGGLPYGYTF
CDR3nt: TGTGCCAGCAGCTTGGGGGGATTGCCTTATGGCTACACCTTC

abundance: .
d_gene: .
v_gene: TRBV27
j_gene: TRBJ2-2
CDR3aa: CASSLYAGTGELFF
CDR3nt: TGTGCCAGCAGTTTATACGCGGGCACCGGGGAGCTGTTTTTT

abundance: .
d_gene: .
v_gene: TRBV9
j_gene: TRBJ2-6
CDR3aa: CASSVSRGSGANVLTF
CDR3nt: TGTGCCAGCAGCGTATCCAGGGGCTCTGGGGCCAACGTCCTGACTTTC

abundance: .
d_gene: .
v_gene: TRBV28
j_gene: TRBJ2-3
CDR3aa: CASSLRTGRTDTQYF
CDR3nt: TGTGCCAGCAGTTTAAGAACAGGGCGCACAGATACGCAGTATTTT

abundance: once
d_gene: TRBD1
v_gene: TRBV2
j_gene: TRBJ2-2
CDR3aa: CASLDRVANTGELFF
CDR3nt: TGTGCCAGCCTCGACAGGGTCGCGAACACCGGGGAGCTGTTTTTT

abundance: .
d_gene: .
v_gene: TRBV4-1
j_gene: TRBJ2-7
CDR3aa: CASSQDQNSPYEQYF
CDR3nt: TGCGCCAGCAGCCAAGATCAGAACAGCCCCTACGAGCAGTACTTC

abundance: .
d_gene: .
v_gene: TRBV6-5
j_gene: TRBJ2-6
CDR3aa: CASSYGRTGANVLTF
CDR3nt: TGTGCCAGCAGTTACGGCCGGACTGGGGCCAACGTCCTGACTTTC

abundance: .
d_gene: .
v_gene: TRBV5-6
j_gene: TRBJ2-7
CDR3aa: CASSLGSGPYYEQYF
CDR3nt: TGTGCCAGCAGCTTGGGTTCAGGTCCTTACTACGAGCAGTACTTC

abundance: .
d_gene: .
v_gene: TRBV29-1
j_gene: TRBJ1-1
CDR3aa: CSVLVSTEAFF
CDR3nt: TGCAGCGTACTTGTCAGCACTGAAGCTTTCTTT

abundance: .
d_gene: .
v_gene: TRBV9
j_gene: TRBJ2-7
CDR3aa: CASSVGDSLNEQYF
CDR3nt: TGTGCCAGCAGCGTAGGAGACAGCCTAAACGAGCAGTACTTC

abundance: .
d_gene: TRBD2
v_gene: TRBV27
j_gene: TRBJ2-7
CDR3aa: CASSPGAGEAYYEQYF
CDR3nt: TGTGCCAGCAGTCCCGGGGCGGGAGAGGCATACTACGAGCAGTACTTC

abundance: .
d_gene: .
v_gene: TRBV7-2
j_gene: TRBJ2-7
CDR3aa: CASSLGGVYEQYF
CDR3nt: TGTGCCAGCAGCTTAGGGGGGGTCTACGAGCAGTACTTC

abundance: .
d_gene: .
v_gene: TRBV7-8
j_gene: TRBJ2-7
CDR3aa: CASSLVGRAVEQYF
CDR3nt: TGTGCCAGCAGCTTAGTTGGGCGAGCGGTCGAGCAGTACTTC

abundance: .
d_gene: .
v_gene: TRBV7-2
j_gene: TRBJ2-1
CDR3aa: CASSLARVSYNEQFF
CDR3nt: TGTGCCAGCAGCTTAGCAAGAGTTTCCTACAATGAGCAGTTCTTC

abundance: once
d_gene: TRBD1
v_gene: TRBV25-1
j_gene: TRBJ2-5
CDR3aa: CASSESGTGVLETQYF
CDR3nt: TGTGCCAGCAGTGAGTCCGGGACAGGGGTCCTCGAGACCCAGTACTTC

abundance: once
d_gene: TRBD1
v_gene: TRBV18
j_gene: TRBJ2-5
CDR3aa: CASSPPARTGEETQYF
CDR3nt: TGTGCCAGCTCACCACCTGCGAGGACAGGGGAAGAGACCCAGTACTTC

abundance: .
d_gene: .
v_gene: TRBV2
j_gene: TRBJ1-2
CDR3aa: CASSERGDGYTF
CDR3nt: TGTGCCAGCAGTGAAAGAGGGGATGGCTACACCTTC

abundance: .
d_gene: .
v_gene: TRBV19
j_gene: TRBJ2-7
CDR3aa: CASSIGGLLGYEQYF
CDR3nt: TGTGCCAGTAGTATAGGGGGACTTCTAGGCTACGAGCAGTACTTC

abundance: .
d_gene: .
v_gene: TRBV6-1
j_gene: TRBJ1-2
CDR3aa: CASSGTGLYGYTF
CDR3nt: TGTGCCAGCAGTGGGACGGGCCTCTATGGCTACACCTTC